A few counts support the clone carrying this T cell receptor beta chain. This sample is drawn from a study of T cells after yellow fever vaccination. Study overall: SMART-Seq v4 Ultra Low Input handled preparation of low-cell-number fractions.

Making TCR cDNA involved 5'RACE template switching, which added UMIs and a universal primer site. TCRdb recomputed calls from the 5' RACE reads with MiXCR, one row per CDR3 protein. The sample contains around 47,000 distinct CDR3 sequences, roughly 7.1% of which appear only once. This CDR3 has 17 amino acids. The TCR comes from a man aged 25-40 years who received the YFV17D yellow fever vaccine. This sequence joins TRBV12-2 and TRBJ2-1; the table calls TRBD2, which could not be checked here. TRBV12-2 is flagged as a pseudogene. This specimen was CD8+ T cells not binding an NS4B(214-222) dextramer, sorted from PBMCs, taken 45 days after the yellow fever booster vaccination. For the CDR3, the DNA is TGTGCAAGTCGCTTAGATCGGACTTCCCCCCCGCACAATGAGCAGTTCTTC. Translation gives CASRLDRTSPPHNEQFF.